This TCR beta chain was identified during a study of shared clonotypes between healthy human individuals. Overall study context: Donor composition was a couple of women and three men, aged 18 to 49.

Regarding this clone: Antigen specificity is unknown.

The junction had 8 bases not matched to a gene; V was cut back by 0 bases and J by 4 bases. Germline V gives CDR1 LNHNV, CDR2 YYDKDF (reference sequence). The CDR3 consists of 16 residues. Clones were sequenced by immunoSEQ multiplex PCR, and TCRdb holds only the in-frame ones, with some missing. This sample has approximately 1,500,000 clones; approximately 98% occur once, and the top ten carry around 0.47%. Donors were healthy HIV-negative adults without recent acute infections or vaccinations. The study's findings and limits: Genetic and exposure-history diversity was limited by the small donor number. Generation of non-shared clonotypes was less probable than generation of clonotypes shared by all four donors.

Sequences were obtained from naive CD4+ T cells sorted from blood. As to subset: CD45RA+ positively selected. This sequence originates from a man aged 25-45 years in good health. V and J are TRBV15 and TRBJ1-2; 7 bases line up with TRBD1. CDR3 DNA: TGTGCCACCAGCAGAGATAGGAACAGGGGAGTCTATGGCTACACCTTC. The encoded protein is CATSRDRNRGVYGYTF.